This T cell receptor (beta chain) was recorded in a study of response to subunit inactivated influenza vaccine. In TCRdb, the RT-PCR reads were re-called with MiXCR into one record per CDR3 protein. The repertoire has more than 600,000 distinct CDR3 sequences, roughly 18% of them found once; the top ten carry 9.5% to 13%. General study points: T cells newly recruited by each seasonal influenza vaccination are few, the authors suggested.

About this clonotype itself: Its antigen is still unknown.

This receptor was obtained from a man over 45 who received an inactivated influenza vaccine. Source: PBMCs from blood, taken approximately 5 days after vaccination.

The CDR3 nucleotides are TGCAGTGCTAGAGGGTGGGCAGCTACGAACACCGGGGAGCTGTTTTTT. Translated, it gives CSARGWAATNTGELFF. The chain employs TRBV20-1 and TRBJ2-2; D is unclear. The CDR3 covers 16 residues. V was clipped by 1 base and J by 0 bases, with 12 bases between them. The germline V gene has CDR1 DFQATT and CDR2 SNEGSKA (reference sequence).